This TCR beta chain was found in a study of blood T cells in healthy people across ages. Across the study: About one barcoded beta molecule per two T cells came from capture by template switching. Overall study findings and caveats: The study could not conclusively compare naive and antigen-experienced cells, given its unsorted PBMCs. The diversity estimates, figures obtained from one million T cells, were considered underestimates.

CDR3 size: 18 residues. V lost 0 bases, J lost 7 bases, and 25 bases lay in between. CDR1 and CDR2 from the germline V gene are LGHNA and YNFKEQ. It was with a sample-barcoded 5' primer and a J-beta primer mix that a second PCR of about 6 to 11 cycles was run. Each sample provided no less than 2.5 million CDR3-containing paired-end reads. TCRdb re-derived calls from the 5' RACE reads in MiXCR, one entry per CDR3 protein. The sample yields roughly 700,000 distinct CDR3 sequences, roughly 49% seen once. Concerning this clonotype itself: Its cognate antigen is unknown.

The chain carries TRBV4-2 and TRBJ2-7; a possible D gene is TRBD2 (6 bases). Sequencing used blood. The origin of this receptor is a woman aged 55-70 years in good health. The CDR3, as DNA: TGTGCCAGCAGCCAAGATATGCTAGCGCTGAGCTCCTACAATGAGCAGTACTTC. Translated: CASSQDMLALSSYNEQYF.